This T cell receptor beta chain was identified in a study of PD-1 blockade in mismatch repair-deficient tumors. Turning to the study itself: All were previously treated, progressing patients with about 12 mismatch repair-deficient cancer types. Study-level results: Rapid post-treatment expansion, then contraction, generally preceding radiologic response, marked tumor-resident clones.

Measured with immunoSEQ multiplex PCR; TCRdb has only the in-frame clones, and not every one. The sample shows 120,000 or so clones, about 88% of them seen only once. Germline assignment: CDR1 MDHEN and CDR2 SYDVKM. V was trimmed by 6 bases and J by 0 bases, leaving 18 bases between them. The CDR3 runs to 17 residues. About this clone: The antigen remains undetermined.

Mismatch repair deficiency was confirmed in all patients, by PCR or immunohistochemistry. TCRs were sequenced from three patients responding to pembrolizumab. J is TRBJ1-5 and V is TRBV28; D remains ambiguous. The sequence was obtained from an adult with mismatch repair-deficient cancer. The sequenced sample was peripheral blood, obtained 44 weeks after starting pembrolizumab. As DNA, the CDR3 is TGTGCCAGCAGAAGGAGACCATCCCAGTATAGCAATCAGCCCCAGCATTTT. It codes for CASRRRPSQYSNQPQHF.